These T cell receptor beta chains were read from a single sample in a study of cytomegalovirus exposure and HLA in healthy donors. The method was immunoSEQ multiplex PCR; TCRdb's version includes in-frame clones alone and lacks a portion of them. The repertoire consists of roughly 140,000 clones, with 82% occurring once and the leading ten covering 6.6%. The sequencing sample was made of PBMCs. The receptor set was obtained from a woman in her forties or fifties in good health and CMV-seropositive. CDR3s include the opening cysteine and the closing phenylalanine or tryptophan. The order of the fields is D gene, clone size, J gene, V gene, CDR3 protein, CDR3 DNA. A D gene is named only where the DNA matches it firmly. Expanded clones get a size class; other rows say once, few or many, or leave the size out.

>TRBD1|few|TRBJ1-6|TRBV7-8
CASSKGQTYNSPLHF
TGTGCCAGCAGCAAGGGACAGACCTATAATTCACCCCTCCACTTT
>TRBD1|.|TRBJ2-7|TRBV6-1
CASSEALLGQGAYEQYF
TGTGCCAGCAGTGAAGCGCTTCTAGGACAGGGGGCTTACGAGCAGTACTTC
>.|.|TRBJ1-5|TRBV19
CASSIAPGETNQPQHF
TGTGCCAGTAGTATAGCCCCGGGGGAAACCAATCAGCCCCAGCATTTT
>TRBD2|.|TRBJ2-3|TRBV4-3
CASSQDLAGGSGATDTQYF
TGCGCCAGCAGCCAAGACCTAGCGGGGGGGTCTGGCGCCACAGATACGCAGTATTTT
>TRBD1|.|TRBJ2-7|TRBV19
CASSIRGQGSLWDPYEQYF
TGTGCCAGTAGTATTAGAGGACAGGGTTCGCTCTGGGACCCCTACGAGCAGTACTTC
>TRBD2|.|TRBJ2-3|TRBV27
CASSMTSVADTQYF
TGTGCCAGCAGTATGACTAGCGTGGCAGATACGCAGTATTTT
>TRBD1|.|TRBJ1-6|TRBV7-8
CASSPDRVGYNSPLPF
TGTGCCAGCAGCCCGGACAGGGTCGGATATAATTCACCCCTCCCCTTT
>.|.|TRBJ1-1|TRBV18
CASSPPVGQGNTEAFF
TGTGCCAGCTCACCACCGGTAGGCCAGGGGAACACTGAAGCTTTCTTT
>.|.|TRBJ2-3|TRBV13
CASSKRGTDTQYF
TGTGCCAGCAGCAAGAGGGGCACAGATACGCAGTATTTT
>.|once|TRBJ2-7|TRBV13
CASSSHSFPYEQYF
TGTGCCAGCAGCTCCCACAGTTTCCCCTACGAGCAGTACTTC
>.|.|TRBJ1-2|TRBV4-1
CASSQDEGLNYGYTF
TGCGCCAGCAGCCAAGACGAGGGACTTAACTATGGCTACACCTTC
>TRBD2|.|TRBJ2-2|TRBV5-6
CASSPSGGSLGELFF
TGTGCCAGCAGCCCTAGCGGGGGAAGTCTCGGGGAGCTGTTTTTT
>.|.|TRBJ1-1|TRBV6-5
CASRGTRTEAFF
TGTGCCAGCAGAGGGACACGAACTGAAGCTTTCTTT
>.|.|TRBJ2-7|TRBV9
CASSVVRHEQYF
TGTGCCAGCAGCGTAGTGCGGCACGAGCAGTACTTC
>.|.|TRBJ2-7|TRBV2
CASSGRVPYEQYF
TGTGCCAGCAGTGGGCGGGTCCCCTACGAGCAGTACTTC
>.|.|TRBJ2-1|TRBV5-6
CASSVGGGSYNEQFF
TGTGCCAGCAGTGTAGGGGGGGGCTCCTACAATGAGCAGTTCTTC